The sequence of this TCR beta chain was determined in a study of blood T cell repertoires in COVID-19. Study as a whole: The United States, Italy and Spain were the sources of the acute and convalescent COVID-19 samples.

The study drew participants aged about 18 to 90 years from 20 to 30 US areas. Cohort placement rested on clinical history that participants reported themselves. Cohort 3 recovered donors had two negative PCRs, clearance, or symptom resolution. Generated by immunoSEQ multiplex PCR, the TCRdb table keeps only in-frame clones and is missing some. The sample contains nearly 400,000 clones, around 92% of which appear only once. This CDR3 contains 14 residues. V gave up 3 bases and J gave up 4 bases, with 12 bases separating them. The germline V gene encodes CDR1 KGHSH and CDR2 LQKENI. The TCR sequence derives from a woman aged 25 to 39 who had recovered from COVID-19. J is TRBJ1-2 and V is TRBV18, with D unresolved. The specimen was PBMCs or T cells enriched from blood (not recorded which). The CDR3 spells CASSPAGEGYGYTF. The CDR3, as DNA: TGTGCCAGCTCACCGGCGGGCGAGGGCTATGGCTACACCTTC. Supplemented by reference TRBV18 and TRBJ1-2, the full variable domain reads NAGVMQNPRHLVRRRGQEARLRCSPMKGHSHVYWYRQLPEEGLKFMVYLQKENIIDESGMPKERFSAEFPKEGPSILRIQQVVRGDSAAYFCASSPAGEGYGYTFGSGTRLTVV.